The present entry profiles one T cell receptor (beta chain) with its context. Its target is unknown. This CDR3 has 13 amino acids. Trimming stripped 3 bases from V and 6 bases from J, with 9 bases between. CDR1 is KGHSH and CDR2 is LQKENI in the germline V gene. The data were obtained in a study of cytomegalovirus exposure and HLA in healthy donors. Study results and limitations: Most of the CMV-associated TCR beta chains (in a later analysis) appeared to be HLA-restricted. Researchers reported that a few CMV-associated chains were confirmed in vitro as CMV antigen-specific. Researchers reportedly found TCR beta sequences accurately predicted most subjects' HLA-A and HLA-B alleles.

The PCR ran on 60 Vbeta and 13 Jbeta primers. Libraries were prepared by immunoSEQ multiplex PCR; TCRdb keeps only in-frame clonotypes and omits some of them. The table lists approximately 170,000 clones, 82% of them singletons. The V gene is TRBV18, the J gene TRBJ1-5; possible D gene TRBD1, 6 bases. Sequences were obtained from PBMCs. The receptor comes from a male donor in good health and CMV-seronegative. In nucleotides, the CDR3 is TGTGCCAGCTCACCTCCAGGGGTTCAGCCCCAGCATTTT. It encodes CASSPPGVQPQHF.